This record covers a single T cell receptor (beta chain). These data come from a study of circulating and synovial CD4+ cells in juvenile arthritis. The protocol was immunoSEQ multiplex PCR, while the TCRdb copy is restricted to in-frame clones and leaves out a portion. Of approximately 16,000 clones in the sample, around 91% are singletons; the top ten hold around 0.78%. The junction had 10 bases not matched to a gene; V was cut back by 1 base and J by 6 bases. The CDR3 sequence is 16 residues long. CDR1 is SGHVS, CDR2 FQNEAQ, per germline. The sample consisted of CD4+ T cells from blood. The TCR originated in a human donor with juvenile idiopathic arthritis. The V call is TRBV7-8, the J call TRBJ1-1; 8 bases agree with TRBD1. The CDR3 coding sequence is TGTGCCAGCAGCTTAGGACAGGGGCTTTCCCTCTCTGAAGCTTTCTTT. Its protein is CASSLGQGLSLSEAFF.